Following are 10 T cell receptor beta chains from one sample sequenced in a study of OX40 agonist ivuxolimab in advanced cancers. Generated by immunoSEQ multiplex PCR, the TCRdb table keeps only in-frame clones and is missing some. This sample yields tens of thousands of clones, of which approximately 90% are seen a single time; around 1.2% belongs to the top ten. The sequencing used CD4+ or CD8+ T cells sorted from blood, collected in a trial of the OX40 agonist ivuxolimab. These receptors came from an adult with an advanced solid tumor such as melanoma, head and neck, liver or kidney cancer.

This clone was seen a few times. The genes are TRBV18 and TRBJ2-7; D is possibly TRBD2 (6 bases). The CDR3 contains 14 residues. V was cut by 3 bases and J by 5 bases, with 14 bases left in between. From germline, CDR1 is KGHSH and CDR2 LQKENI. CDR3 in amino acids: CASSPEGNRHEQYF. The CDR3 coding sequence is TGTGCCAGCTCACCGGAGGGTAATCGCCACGAGCAGTACTTC.

CDR3 bases: TGTGCCAGCAGCTTAGTTCCCCGGGCTGAAGCTTTCTTT. This gives the protein CASSLVPRAEAFF. The V and J genes are TRBV7-9 and TRBJ1-1; D unresolved. V gave up 1 base and J gave up 6 bases, with 9 bases separating them. The CDR3 is made up of 13 amino acids. In germline, CDR1 is SEHNR, CDR2 FQNEAQ (reference sequence).

This chain uses TRBV4-2 with TRBJ2-3; D remains unclear. Trimming took off 0 bases at V and 1 base at J, with 11 bases between the two ends. The CDR3 length is 16 residues. The germline CDR1 and CDR2 sequences are LGHNA and YNFKEQ. CDR3 residues: CASSQDTSLGTDTQYF. As DNA, the CDR3 is TGTGCCAGCAGCCAAGACACCTCCCTGGGCACAGATACGCAGTATTTT.

Within the sample, this clone is medium-sized. The chain uses TRBV2 and TRBJ1-2; D call uncertain. The CDR3 consists of 11 residues. Trimming cost V 8 bases and J 3 bases, with 7 bases left between them. Germline V gene sequence: CDR1 SNHLY, CDR2 FYNNEI. CDR3 loop: CASAEYYGYTF. CDR3 in DNA: TGTGCCAGCGCAGAGTACTATGGCTACACCTTC.

With respect to this clone: Distinct nucleotide sequences in the sample also encode this CDR3. This chain connects TRBV10-2 to TRBJ2-7, with 8 bases lining up with TRBD2. V gave up 2 bases and J gave up 3 bases; unmatched junction bases: 6. There are 15 residues in the CDR3. Germline loops: CDR1 WSHSY, CDR2 SAAADI. CDR3 DNA: TGCGCCAGCAGTGAGGGGCGGGGGGCAAGCTACGAGCAGTACTTC. Its protein is CASSEGRGASYEQYF.

The V gene is TRBV15, the J gene TRBJ1-6; 7 bases line up with TRBD1. The germline V gene has CDR1 LNHNV and CDR2 YYDKDF (reference sequence). This CDR3 comprises 14 residues. The ends lost 2 bases at V and 9 bases at J; junction bases unmatched: 4. The CDR3 DNA follows: TGTGCCACCAGCAGACCAGGACAGGCTTCACCCCTCCACTTT. Protein product: CATSRPGQASPLHF.

The chain carries TRBV6-1 and TRBJ1-5; 8 bases match TRBD1. Germline CDR1 reads MNHNS; CDR2 reads SASEGT. J gave up 1 base and V 3 bases, and 11 bases lay outside the gene matches. The length of the CDR3 is 18 residues. The CDR3 sequence is CASSERTGLTGSNQPQHF. DNA for the CDR3: TGTGCCAGCAGTGAGCGGACAGGGCTAACGGGGAGCAATCAGCCCCAGCATTTT.

This chain links TRBV4-2 with TRBJ2-5, with TRBD1 as a possible D gene (6 bases). V lost 5 bases and J 2 bases, leaving 15 bases between the germline ends. CDR1 is LGHNA and CDR2 is YNFKEQ in the germline V gene. The CDR3 covers 15 residues. The CDR3 DNA sequence: TGTGCCAGCAGCGAACGAGGGACACCACAAGAGACCCAGTACTTC. This encodes CASSERGTPQETQYF.

The V gene is TRBV2, the J gene TRBJ2-7, with 10 bases lining up with TRBD1. Germline CDR1 SNHLY, CDR2 FYNNEI. Germline trimming cut 6 bases from V and 3 bases from J; bases unmatched to any gene: 5. The CDR3 is 14 amino acids. DNA of the CDR3: TGTGCCAGCAGGTATGACAGGGGGCTCTACGAGCAGTACTTC. This sequence encodes CASRYDRGLYEQYF.

The chain employs TRBV5-5 and TRBJ1-2; D might be TRBD1 (6 bases). The CDR3 is made up of 14 amino acids. The V gene's germline CDR1 is SGHKS and CDR2 YYEKEE (reference sequence). V lost 0 bases and J lost 4, with 10 bases in between. For the CDR3, the DNA is TGTGCCAGCAGCTTGGCCAGGGGTGGCTATGGCTACACCTTC. Its protein product is CASSLARGGYGYTF. Combining the CDR3 with reference TRBV5-5 and TRBJ1-2 gives the whole variable domain DAGVTQSPTHLIKTRGQQVTLRCSPISGHKSVSWYQQVLGQGPQFIFQYYEKEERGRGNFPDRFSARQFPNYSSELNVNALLLGDSALYLCASSLARGGYGYTFGSGTRLTVV.